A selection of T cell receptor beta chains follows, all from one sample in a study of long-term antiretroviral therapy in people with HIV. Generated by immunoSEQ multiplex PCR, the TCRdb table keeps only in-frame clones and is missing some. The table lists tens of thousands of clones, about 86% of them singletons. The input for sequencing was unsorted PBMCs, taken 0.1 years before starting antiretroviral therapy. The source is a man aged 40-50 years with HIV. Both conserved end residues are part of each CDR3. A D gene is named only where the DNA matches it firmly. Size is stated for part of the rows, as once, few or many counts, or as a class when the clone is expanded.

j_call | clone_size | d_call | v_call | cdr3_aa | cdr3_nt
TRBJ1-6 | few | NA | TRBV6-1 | CASSARQFSLHF | TGTGCCAGCAGTGCCCGACAGTTCTCCCTCCACTTT
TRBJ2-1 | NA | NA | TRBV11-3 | CASSSTGRNEQFF | TGTGCCAGCAGCTCGACAGGTCGGAATGAGCAGTTCTTC
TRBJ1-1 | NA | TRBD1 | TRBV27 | CASSPGTGGTNTEAFF | TGTGCCAGCAGCCCCGGGACAGGGGGTACGAACACTGAAGCTTTCTTT
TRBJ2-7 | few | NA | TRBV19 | CASSSGTRPYEQYF | TGTGCCAGTAGTAGCGGGACAAGGCCCTACGAGCAGTACTTC
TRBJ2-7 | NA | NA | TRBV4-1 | CASSAGGSYEQYF | TGCGCCAGCAGTGCAGGAGGGTCCTACGAGCAGTACTTC
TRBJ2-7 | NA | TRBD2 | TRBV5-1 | CASSSPPGGAPGGYEQYF | TGCGCCAGCAGCTCGCCTCCGGGAGGGGCCCCAGGCGGGTACGAGCAGTACTTC
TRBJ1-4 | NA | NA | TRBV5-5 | CASSLIGPGKLFF | TGTGCCAGCAGCTTGATAGGGCCGGGGAAACTGTTTTTT
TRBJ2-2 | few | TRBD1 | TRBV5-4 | CASSPRGTGISGELFF | TGTGCCAGCAGCCCGAGGGGGACAGGGATCAGCGGGGAGCTGTTTTTT
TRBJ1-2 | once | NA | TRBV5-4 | CASSPGNKGYGYTF | TGTGCCAGCAGCCCAGGAAACAAGGGCTATGGCTACACCTTC
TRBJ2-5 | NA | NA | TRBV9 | CASSVGRVQETQYF | TGTGCCAGCAGCGTAGGTAGGGTACAAGAGACCCAGTACTTC
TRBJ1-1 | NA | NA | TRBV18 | CASSPSLLGAITEAFF | TGTGCCAGCTCACCCTCTTTACTGGGGGCGATCACTGAAGCTTTCTTT
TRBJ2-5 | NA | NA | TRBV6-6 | CASSRPQETQYF | TGTGCCAGCAGTCGGCCCCAAGAGACCCAGTACTTC
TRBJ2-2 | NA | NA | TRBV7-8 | CASSLGGQGLGTGELFF | TGTGCCAGCAGCTTAGGGGGGCAGGGGCTGGGCACCGGGGAGCTGTTTTTT
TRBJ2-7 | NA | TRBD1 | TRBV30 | CAWTLGGTGSSQYF | TGTGCCTGGACTCTAGGGGGGACAGGGAGTTCCCAGTACTTC
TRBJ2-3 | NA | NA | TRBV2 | CASNQGDTDTQYF | TGTGCCAGCAATCAGGGAGACACAGATACGCAGTATTTT
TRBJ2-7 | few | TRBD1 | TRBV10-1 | CASSSPRDRESYEQYF | TGCGCCAGCAGTAGCCCTCGGGACAGGGAATCCTACGAGCAGTACTTC
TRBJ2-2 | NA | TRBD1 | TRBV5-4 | CASRDRGSNTGELFF | TGTGCCAGCAGGGACAGGGGGTCGAACACCGGGGAGCTGTTTTTT
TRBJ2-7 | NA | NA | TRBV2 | CASSLGPRDEQYF | TGTGCCAGCAGCTTAGGCCCCCGGGACGAGCAGTACTTC
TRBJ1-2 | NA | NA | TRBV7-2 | CASSPTGYGYTF | TGTGCCAGCAGCCCCACAGGCTATGGCTACACCTTC
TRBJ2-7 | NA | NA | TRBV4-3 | CASSWEAIGTESSYEQYF | TGCGCCAGCAGCTGGGAGGCGATCGGGACCGAGAGCTCCTACGAGCAGTACTTC
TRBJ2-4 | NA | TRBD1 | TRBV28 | CASSPTGTDPNIQYF | TGTGCCAGCAGCCCTACCGGGACAGACCCAAACATTCAGTACTTC